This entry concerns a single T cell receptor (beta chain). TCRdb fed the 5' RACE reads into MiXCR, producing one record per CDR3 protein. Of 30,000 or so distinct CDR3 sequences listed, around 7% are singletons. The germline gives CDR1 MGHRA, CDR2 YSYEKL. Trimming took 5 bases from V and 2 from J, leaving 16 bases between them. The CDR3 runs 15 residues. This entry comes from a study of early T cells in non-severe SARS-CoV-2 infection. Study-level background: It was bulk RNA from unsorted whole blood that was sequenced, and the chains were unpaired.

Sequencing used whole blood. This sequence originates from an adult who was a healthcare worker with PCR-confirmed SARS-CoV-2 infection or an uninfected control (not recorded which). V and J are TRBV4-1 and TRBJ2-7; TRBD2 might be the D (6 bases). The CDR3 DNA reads TGCGCCAGCAGCTCAGGAGGGCGCGGTACCTACGAGCAGTACTTC. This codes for CASSSGGRGTYEQYF.